This entry is about one TCR beta chain. The authors' processing: Nucleated cell number was recorded as an estimate derived from reference gene primer amplification. Sequencing used immunoSEQ multiplex PCR; TCRdb keeps in-frame clones, though not all of them. That table gives V, J and clone size, and the DNA gave D and trimming. This table holds approximately 56,000 clones, roughly 91% found once. Germline values: CDR1 SGHTA, CDR2 FQGNSA. The CDR3 contains 14 residues. V was shortened by 4 bases and J by 6 bases, with 15 bases between the two germline ends. This record comes from a study of blood T cell repertoires in COVID-19. Study in general: Some COVID-19 samples were acute and others convalescent; all came from the United States, Italy and Spain. PBMCs, B-cell-depleted T cells, or T cells were the source of the cDNA or gDNA that made up the material.

Sequencing was carried out using peripheral blood. The rearrangement uses TRBV7-2 and TRBJ1-2, with D possibly TRBD1 on 6 matching bases. The receptor was derived from a man older than 75 with active or convalescent COVID-19. The CDR3 nucleotides read TGTGCCAGCAGCTCCGGGGTACAGGGTAATGGCTACACCTTC. Protein: CASSSGVQGNGYTF.